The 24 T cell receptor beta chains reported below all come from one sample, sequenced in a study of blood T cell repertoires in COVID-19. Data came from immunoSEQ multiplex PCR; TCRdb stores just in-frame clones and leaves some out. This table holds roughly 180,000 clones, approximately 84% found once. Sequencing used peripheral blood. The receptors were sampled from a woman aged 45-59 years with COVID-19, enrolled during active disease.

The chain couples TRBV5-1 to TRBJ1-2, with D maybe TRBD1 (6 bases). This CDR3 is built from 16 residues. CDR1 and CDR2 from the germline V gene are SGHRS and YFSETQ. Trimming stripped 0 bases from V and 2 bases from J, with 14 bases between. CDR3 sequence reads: CASSLGLDSVNYGYTF. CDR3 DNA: TGCGCCAGCAGCTTGGGACTGGACAGCGTGAACTATGGCTACACCTTC.

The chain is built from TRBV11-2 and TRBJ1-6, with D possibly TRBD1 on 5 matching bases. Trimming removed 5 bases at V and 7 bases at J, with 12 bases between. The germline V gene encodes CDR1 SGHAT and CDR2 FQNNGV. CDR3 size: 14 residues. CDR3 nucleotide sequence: TGTGCCAGCAGCCCCGGGGGGGTGAATTCACCCCTCCACTTT. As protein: CASSPGGVNSPLHF.

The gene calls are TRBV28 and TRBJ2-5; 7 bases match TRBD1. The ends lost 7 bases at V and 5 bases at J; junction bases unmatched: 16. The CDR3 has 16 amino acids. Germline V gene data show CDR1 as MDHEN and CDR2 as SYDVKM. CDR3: CASTQLQGPGWETQYF. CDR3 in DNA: TGTGCCAGCACCCAATTACAGGGGCCAGGCTGGGAGACCCAGTACTTC.

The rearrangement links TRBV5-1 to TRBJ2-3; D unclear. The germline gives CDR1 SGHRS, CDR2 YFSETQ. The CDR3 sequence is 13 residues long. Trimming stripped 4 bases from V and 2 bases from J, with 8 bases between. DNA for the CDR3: TGCGCCAGCAGCCCGTACTCCACAGATACGCAGTATTTT. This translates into CASSPYSTDTQYF.

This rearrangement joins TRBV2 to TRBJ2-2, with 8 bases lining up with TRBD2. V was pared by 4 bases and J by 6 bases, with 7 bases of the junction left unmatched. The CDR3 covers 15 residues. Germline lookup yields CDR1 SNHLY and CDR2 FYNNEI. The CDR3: CASSAGSGGPGELFF. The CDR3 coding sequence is TGTGCCAGCAGTGCAGGGAGCGGGGGCCCCGGGGAGCTGTTTTTT.

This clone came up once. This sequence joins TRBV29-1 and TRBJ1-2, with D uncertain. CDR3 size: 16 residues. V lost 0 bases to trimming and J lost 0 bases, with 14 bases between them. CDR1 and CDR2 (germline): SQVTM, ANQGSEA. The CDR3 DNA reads TGCAGCGTTGAAGATTGGAGCATCATAGCTAACTATGGCTACACCTTC. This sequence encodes CSVEDWSIIANYGYTF.

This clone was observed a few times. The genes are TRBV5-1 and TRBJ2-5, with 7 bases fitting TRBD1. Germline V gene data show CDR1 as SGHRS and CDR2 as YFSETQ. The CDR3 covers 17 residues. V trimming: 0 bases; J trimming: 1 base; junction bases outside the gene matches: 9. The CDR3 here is CASSLGQGATFQETQYF. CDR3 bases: TGCGCCAGCAGCTTGGGACAGGGTGCCACCTTCCAAGAGACCCAGTACTTC.

In DNA form, the CDR3 reads TGTGCCAGCAGCTTAGGGACTAGCGGGGGCACAGATACGCAGTATTTT. Amino acid sequence: CASSLGTSGGTDTQYF. V gene TRBV7-3 combines with J gene TRBJ2-3; 13 bases match TRBD2. V lost 2 bases and J lost 1; bases outside the gene matches: 0. Germline loops: CDR1 SGHTA, CDR2 FQGTGA. The CDR3 covers 16 residues.

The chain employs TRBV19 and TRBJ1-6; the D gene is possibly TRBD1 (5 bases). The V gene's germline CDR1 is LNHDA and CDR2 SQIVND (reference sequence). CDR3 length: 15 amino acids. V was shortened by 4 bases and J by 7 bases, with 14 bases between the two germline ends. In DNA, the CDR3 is TGTGCCAGTAGTACAGGGAAGATGGGGAATTCACCCCTCCACTTT. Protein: CASSTGKMGNSPLHF. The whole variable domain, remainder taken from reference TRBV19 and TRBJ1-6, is DGGITQSPKYLFRKEGQNVTLSCEQNLNHDAMYWYRQDPGQGLRLIYYSQIVNDFQKGDIAEGYSVSREKKESFPLTVTSAQKNPTAFYLCASSTGKMGNSPLHFGNGTRLTVT.

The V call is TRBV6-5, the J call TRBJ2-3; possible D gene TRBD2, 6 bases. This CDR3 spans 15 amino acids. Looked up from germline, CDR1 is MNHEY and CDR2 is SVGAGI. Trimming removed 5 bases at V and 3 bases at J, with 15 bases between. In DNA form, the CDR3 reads TGTGCCAGCAGTAGCGCGGGGCCGGGGACAGATACGCAGTATTTT. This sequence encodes CASSSAGPGTDTQYF.

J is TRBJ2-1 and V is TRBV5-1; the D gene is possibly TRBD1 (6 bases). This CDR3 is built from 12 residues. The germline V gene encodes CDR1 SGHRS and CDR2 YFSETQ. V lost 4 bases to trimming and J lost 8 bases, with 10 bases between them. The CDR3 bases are TGCGCCAGCAGCATACAGGGCTATGAGCAGTTCTTC. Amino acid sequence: CASSIQGYEQFF.

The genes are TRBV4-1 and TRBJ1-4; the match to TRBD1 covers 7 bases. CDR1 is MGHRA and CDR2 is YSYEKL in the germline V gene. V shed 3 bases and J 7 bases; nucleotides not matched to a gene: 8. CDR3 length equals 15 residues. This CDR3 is CASSQRDSSGEKLFF. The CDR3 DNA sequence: TGCGCCAGCAGCCAGAGGGACAGTTCGGGTGAAAAACTGTTTTTT.

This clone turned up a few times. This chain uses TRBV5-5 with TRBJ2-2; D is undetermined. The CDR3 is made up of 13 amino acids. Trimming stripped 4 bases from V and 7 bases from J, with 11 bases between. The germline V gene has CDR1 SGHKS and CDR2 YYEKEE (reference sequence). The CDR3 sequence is CASSPFYGGELFF. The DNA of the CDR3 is TGTGCCAGCAGCCCCTTTTACGGCGGGGAGCTGTTTTTT.

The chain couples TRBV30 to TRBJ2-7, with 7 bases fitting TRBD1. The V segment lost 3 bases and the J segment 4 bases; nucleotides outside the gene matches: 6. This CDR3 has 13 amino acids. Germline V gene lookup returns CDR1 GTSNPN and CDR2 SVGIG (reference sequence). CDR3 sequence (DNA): TGTGCCTGGAGGAACACAGGGGCGTACGAGCAGTACTTC. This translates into CAWRNTGAYEQYF.

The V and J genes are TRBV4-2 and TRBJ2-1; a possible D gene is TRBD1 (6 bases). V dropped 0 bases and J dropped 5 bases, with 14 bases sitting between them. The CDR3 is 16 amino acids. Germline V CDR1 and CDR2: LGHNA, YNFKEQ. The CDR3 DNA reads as TGTGCCAGCAGCCAAGAACTGCTTGGGACAAACAATGAGCAGTTCTTC. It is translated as CASSQELLGTNNEQFF.

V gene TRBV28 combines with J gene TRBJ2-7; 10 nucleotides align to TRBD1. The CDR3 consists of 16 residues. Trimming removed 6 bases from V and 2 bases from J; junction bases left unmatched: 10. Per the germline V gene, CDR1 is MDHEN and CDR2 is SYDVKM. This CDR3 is CASSPEGQGIPYEQYF. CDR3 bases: TGTGCCAGCAGCCCTGAGGGACAGGGGATCCCCTACGAGCAGTACTTC.

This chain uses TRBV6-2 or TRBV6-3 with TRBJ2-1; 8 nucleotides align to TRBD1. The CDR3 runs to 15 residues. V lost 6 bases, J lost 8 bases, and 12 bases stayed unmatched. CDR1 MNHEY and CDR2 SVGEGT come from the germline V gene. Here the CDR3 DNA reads TGTGCCAGCAGCCAGTCGGGGACAGGTCGATATGAGCAGTTCTTC. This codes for CASSQSGTGRYEQFF.

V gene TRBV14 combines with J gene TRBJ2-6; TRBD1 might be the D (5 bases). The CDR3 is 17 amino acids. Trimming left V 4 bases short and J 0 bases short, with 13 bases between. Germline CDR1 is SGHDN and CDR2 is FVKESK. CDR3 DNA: TGTGCCAGCAGCCCCCAAGGGGTATCCTCTGGGGCCAACGTCCTGACTTTC. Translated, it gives CASSPQGVSSGANVLTF. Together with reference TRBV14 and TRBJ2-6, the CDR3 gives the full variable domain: EAGVTQFPSHSVIEKGQTVTLRCDPISGHDNLYWYRRVMGKEIKFLLHFVKESKQDESGMPNNRFLAERTGGTYSTLKVQPAELEDSGVYFCASSPQGVSSGANVLTFGAGSRLTVL.

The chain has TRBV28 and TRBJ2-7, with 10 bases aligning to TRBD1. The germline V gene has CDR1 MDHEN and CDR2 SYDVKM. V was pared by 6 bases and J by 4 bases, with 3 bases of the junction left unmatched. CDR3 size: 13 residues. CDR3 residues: CASSRQGAYEQYF. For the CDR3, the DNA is TGTGCCAGCAGCCGACAGGGGGCGTACGAGCAGTACTTC.

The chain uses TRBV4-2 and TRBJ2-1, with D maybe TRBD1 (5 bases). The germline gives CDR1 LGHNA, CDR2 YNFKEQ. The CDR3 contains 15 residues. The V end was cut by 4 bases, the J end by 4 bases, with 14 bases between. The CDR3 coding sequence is TGTGCCAGCAGCCCTCCCACAGGCCAATACAATGAGCAGTTCTTC. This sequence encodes CASSPPTGQYNEQFF.

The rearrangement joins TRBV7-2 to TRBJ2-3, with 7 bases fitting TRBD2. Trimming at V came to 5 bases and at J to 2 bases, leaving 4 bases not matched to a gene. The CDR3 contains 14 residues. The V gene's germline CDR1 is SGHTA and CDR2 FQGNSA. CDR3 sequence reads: CASSLGLVTDTQYF. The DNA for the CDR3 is TGTGCCAGCAGCCTTGGACTAGTCACAGATACGCAGTATTTT.

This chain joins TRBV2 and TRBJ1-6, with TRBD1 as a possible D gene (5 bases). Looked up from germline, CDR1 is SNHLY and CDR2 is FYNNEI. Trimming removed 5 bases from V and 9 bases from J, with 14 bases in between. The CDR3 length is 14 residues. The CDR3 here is CASSRTILSSPLHF. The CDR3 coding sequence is TGTGCCAGCAGTCGGACAATACTGAGTTCACCCCTCCACTTT.

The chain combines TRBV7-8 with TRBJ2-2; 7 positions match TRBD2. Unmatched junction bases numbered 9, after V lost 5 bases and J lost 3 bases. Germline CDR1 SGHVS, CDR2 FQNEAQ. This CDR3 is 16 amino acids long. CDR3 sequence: CASSQRGGLDTGELFF. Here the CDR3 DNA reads TGTGCCAGCAGCCAGAGGGGAGGGCTGGACACCGGGGAGCTGTTTTTT.

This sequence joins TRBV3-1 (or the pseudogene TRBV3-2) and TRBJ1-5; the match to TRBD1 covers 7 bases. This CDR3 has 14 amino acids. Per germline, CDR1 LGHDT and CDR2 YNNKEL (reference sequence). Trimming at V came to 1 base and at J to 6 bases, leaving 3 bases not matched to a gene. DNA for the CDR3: TGTGCCAGCAGCCAAGGGGGACAGTTTCAGCCCCAGCATTTT. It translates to CASSQGGQFQPQHF.